Each of the 16 T cell receptor beta chains below was sequenced from the same sample in a study of blood T cell repertoires in COVID-19. The data were produced by immunoSEQ multiplex PCR, yet TCRdb's version contains in-frame clones alone and is incomplete. This repertoire shows under 300,000 clones, 70% to 90% found once; its top ten account for less than 6%. The source material was peripheral blood. The receptors originated from a man in his fifties or sixties who had recovered from COVID-19.

This clone has only a few counts. The gene calls are TRBV6-6 and TRBJ2-1; 8 nucleotides match TRBD1. The CDR3 has 11 residues. V shed 6 bases, J shed 12 bases, and the junction held 4 bases outside the gene matches. Germline lookup yields CDR1 MNHNY and CDR2 SVGAGI (reference sequence). CDR3 nucleotides: TGTGCCAGCAGGGACAGGGTCATGCAGTTCTTC. It yields the protein CASRDRVMQFF.

CDR3 in amino acids: CASSLQDSYEQYF. CDR3 in DNA: TGTGCCAGCAGTTTACAGGACTCCTACGAGCAGTACTTC. J is TRBJ2-7 and V is TRBV12-3 or TRBV12-4; D ambiguous. The CDR3 is 13 amino acids. Trimming stripped 2 bases from V and 0 bases from J, with 5 bases between.

The rearrangement joins TRBV6-5 to TRBJ2-7, with 9 nucleotides matching TRBD2. This CDR3 has 15 amino acids. Per germline, CDR1 MNHEY and CDR2 SVGAGI. Trimming removed 8 bases from V and 0 bases from J; junction bases left unmatched: 8. The CDR3, as DNA: TGTGCCAGCCCACCGGGACTAGCAATCTCCTACGAGCAGTACTTC. Its translation: CASPPGLAISYEQYF.

V and J are TRBV7-8 and TRBJ2-2; possibly TRBD1 for D (5 bases). The CDR3 loop spans 15 amino acids. Germline assignment: CDR1 SGHVS and CDR2 FQNEAQ. With 1 base removed from V and 3 bases from J, the gap between germline ends came to 9 bases. In DNA form, the CDR3 reads TGTGCCAGCAGCTTAGGCCAGGGTTACACCGGGGAGCTGTTTTTT. It translates to CASSLGQGYTGELFF.

The chain employs TRBV5-1 and TRBJ1-5, with a tentative D call TRBD1 (6 bases). Germline-derived CDR1 and CDR2 are SGHRS and YFSETQ. The CDR3 runs 14 residues. Between the trimmed V and J ends, which lost 3 bases and 6 bases, there was a span of 13 bases. CDR3 sequence (DNA): TGCGCCAGCAGCTGGGCAGGGGAAAGTCAGCCCCAGCATTTT. It yields the protein CASSWAGESQPQHF.

This clone came up once. The rearrangement links TRBV4-1 to TRBJ2-7; D is perhaps TRBD2 (6 bases). Germline loops: CDR1 MGHRA, CDR2 YSYEKL. V gave up 0 bases and J gave up 5 bases, with 17 bases separating them. CDR3 length equals 16 residues. CDR3 DNA: TGCGCCAGCAGCCAAGAGGTTGGGCTAGCGTGGCACGAGCAGTACTTC. This encodes CASSQEVGLAWHEQYF.

The chain is built from TRBV3-1 (or the pseudogene TRBV3-2) and TRBJ1-2; 10 nucleotides align to TRBD1. The CDR3 runs 14 residues. Looked up from germline, CDR1 is LGHDT and CDR2 is YNNKEL (reference sequence). After removal of 2 bases from V and 5 bases from J, the junction contained 2 bases not matched to a gene. CDR3 loop: CASSQSGQGYGYTF. CDR3 nucleotide sequence: TGTGCCAGCAGCCAATCGGGACAGGGGTATGGCTACACCTTC.

The genes are TRBV2 and TRBJ1-1; D is uncertain. The CDR3 has 13 residues. Germline CDR1 SNHLY, CDR2 FYNNEI. Between the trimmed V and J ends, which lost 7 bases and 2 bases, there was a span of 11 bases. The CDR3 bases are TGTGCCAGCAAGAGGGAAGGAAACACTGAAGCTTTCTTT. Translation gives CASKREGNTEAFF.

The genes are TRBV18 and TRBJ2-7; the match to TRBD2 covers 12 bases. In germline, CDR1 is KGHSH, CDR2 LQKENI. The J segment lost 1 base and the V segment lost 6 bases, leaving 19 bases of the junction unmatched. The CDR3 spans 20 residues. The CDR3 DNA sequence: TGTGCCAGCTCGCGCTTAGGGACTAGCGGGCCCTCAAAAGGGTCCTACGAGCAGTACTTC. The encoded protein is CASSRLGTSGPSKGSYEQYF.

The chain recombines TRBV14 with TRBJ2-7; no reliable D call. The CDR3 sequence is 15 residues long. CDR1 is SGHDN and CDR2 is FVKESK in the germline V gene. Between the trimmed V and J ends, which lost 1 base and 3 bases, there was a span of 13 bases. Here the CDR3 reads CASSQGLPRVYEQYF. The CDR3 DNA sequence: TGTGCCAGCAGCCAAGGGCTCCCTCGGGTCTACGAGCAGTACTTC.

This clone turned up a few times. V gene TRBV4-1 combines with J gene TRBJ1-1, with D possibly being TRBD1 (6 bases). The CDR3 is 14 residues long. Trimming took off 0 bases at V and 1 base at J, with 6 bases between the two ends. Germline V gives CDR1 MGHRA, CDR2 YSYEKL. The CDR3 here is CASSQEGGNTEAFF. The CDR3 nucleotides read TGCGCCAGCAGCCAAGAAGGGGGGAACACTGAAGCTTTCTTT.

The chain is built from TRBV2 and TRBJ1-5; no clear D gene. The CDR3 consists of 14 residues. The germline CDR1 and CDR2 sequences are SNHLY and FYNNEI. V was cut by 2 bases and J by 7 bases, with 12 bases left in between. The chain's CDR3 is CASSEWEGGQPQHF. The DNA of the CDR3 is TGTGCCAGCAGTGAATGGGAGGGAGGCCAGCCCCAGCATTTT.

The genes are TRBV5-6 and TRBJ1-5; D uncertain. The germline gives CDR1 SGHDT, CDR2 YYEEEE. The CDR3 sequence is 14 residues long. Trimming stripped 0 bases from V and 7 bases from J, with 11 bases between. The CDR3 nucleotides are TGTGCCAGCAGCTTGGCAGCGGGGAGACAGCCCCAGCATTTT. Translated, it gives CASSLAAGRQPQHF.

This clone was found once. For the CDR3, the DNA is TGTGCCAGCTCACCCCCGGGGAGCGGGAGGGCCGGCGAGCAGTACTTC. As protein: CASSPPGSGRAGEQYF. The chain links TRBV18 to TRBJ2-7; 10 bases are shared with TRBD2. The V gene's germline CDR1 is KGHSH and CDR2 LQKENI. This CDR3 is built from 16 residues. With 3 bases clipped from V and 6 bases from J, the junction kept 11 bases outside the gene matches.

Details on this clone: At one boundary the junction diverges from the germline segment, which might be a read error. The chain uses TRBV15 and TRBJ2-1, with TRBD2 as a possible D gene (6 bases). The CDR3 length is 13 residues. CDR1 LNHNV and CDR2 YYDKDF come from the germline V gene (reference sequence). The CDR3 DNA reads as TGTGCCACCAGCAGGGTAGCCCGGGACTCCTACATCTTC. Translated: CATSRVARDSYIF.

The chain has TRBV13 and TRBJ2-5; 9 bases line up with TRBD1. The ends lost 8 bases at V and 2 bases at J; junction bases unmatched: 6. This CDR3 comprises 14 residues. The V gene's germline CDR1 is PRHDT and CDR2 FYEKMQ (reference sequence). The CDR3 DNA sequence: TGTGCCAGCGGCAACAGGGGGCCACAAGAGACCCAGTACTTC. It specifies CASGNRGPQETQYF.